The next 9 T cell receptor beta chains were all read from a single sample in a study of regulatory T cells in long-lasting Graves disease. Time point here: newly diagnosed GD, antithyroid drugs for less than 3 months. The TCR library was prepared using RNA isolated from PBMCs. CDR3 regions were amplified by Arm-PCR using iRepertoire HTBI primers to build TCR beta libraries. TCRdb re-analysed the multiplex PCR reads in MiXCR, keeping a single row per CDR3 protein. In the table there are about 430,000 distinct CDR3 sequences, 14% to 15% of which are singletons. The sample was also reused in another study, on T cells in Graves' hyperthyroidism and ophthalmopathy.

Sequencing was performed on peripheral blood mononuclear cells (PBMCs), taken at new diagnosis, from a patient treated with antithyroid drugs. The receptors here all came from a woman aged 40 to 55 with Graves disease.

CDR3 sequence: CASSPGGGGGIQYF. CDR3 nucleotides: TGTGCCAGCAGCCCCGGGGGCGGGGGCGGCATTCAGTACTTC. The chain links TRBV7-2 to TRBJ2-4, with D perhaps TRBD2 (7 bases). Trimming stripped 5 bases from V and 9 bases from J, with 17 bases between. This CDR3 contains 14 residues. Germline CDR1 SGHTA, CDR2 FQGNSA.

This clonotype showed up many times. V gene TRBV6-2 or TRBV6-3 combines with J gene TRBJ2-1; no firm D call. Germline CDR1 reads MNHEY; CDR2 reads SVGEGT. This CDR3 has 15 residues. V lost 6 bases and J lost 4, with 16 bases in between. CDR3 loop: CASRKLLVPYNEQFF. CDR3 nucleotides: TGTGCCAGCAGGAAACTTCTAGTACCTTACAATGAGCAGTTCTTC.

This clonotype was observed a few times. This chain uses TRBV9 with TRBJ2-6; possibly TRBD1 for D (5 bases). The germline V gene has CDR1 SGDLS and CDR2 YYNGEE. The V end was cut by 3 bases, the J end by 1 base, with 8 bases between. The CDR3 sequence is 15 residues long. The CDR3 coding sequence is TGTGCCAGCAGCGGCCCAGGGTCTGGGGCCAACGTCCTGACTTTC. Its protein is CASSGPGSGANVLTF.

This clonotype was picked up many times. The chain is built from TRBV19 and TRBJ1-2, with unresolved D. CDR1 is LNHDA, CDR2 SQIVND, per germline (reference sequence). V gave up 1 base and J gave up 4 bases, with 10 bases separating them. The CDR3 totals 14 residues. The CDR3, as DNA: TGTGCCAGTAGTATAGGAGGATTACCCTATGGCTACACCTTC. Protein sequence: CASSIGGLPYGYTF.

The chain combines TRBV30 with TRBJ2-1; 8 positions agree with TRBD2. Germline V gene data show CDR1 as GTSNPN and CDR2 as SVGIG (reference sequence). The junction had 8 bases not matched to a gene; V was cut back by 1 base and J by 6 bases. The CDR3 runs 15 residues. The CDR3 DNA follows: TGTGCCTGGAGTGCAGGGCTAGCGGGTCCCAATGAGCAGTTCTTC. Protein: CAWSAGLAGPNEQFF.

The CDR3 loop is CASSQVDREYEQYF. DNA of the CDR3: TGTGCCAGCAGCCAAGTGGACAGAGAATACGAGCAGTACTTC. V and J are TRBV3-1 and TRBJ2-7; D is perhaps TRBD1 (6 bases). Trimming shortened V by 1 base and J by 4 bases, and 11 bases separated the two germline ends. Germline values: CDR1 LGHDT, CDR2 YNNKEL (reference sequence). There are 14 residues in the CDR3.

Many counts were recorded for this clonotype. The CDR3 region has the DNA TGTGCCAGCAGCGTAGAGGCAGGGTCATCCTCCTACGAGCAGTACTTC. Amino acid sequence: CASSVEAGSSSYEQYF. The chain uses TRBV9 and TRBJ2-7; a possible D gene is TRBD1 (5 bases). V was pared by 0 bases and J by 0 bases, with 13 bases between. Germline V gives CDR1 SGDLS, CDR2 YYNGEE. The CDR3 extends over 16 amino acids.

This clonotype has a handful of counts. A much more abundant neighbour one base away suggests this may be a read error. The chain carries TRBV12-3 or TRBV12-4 and TRBJ2-7, with 9 bases fitting TRBD2. The CDR3 runs to 18 residues. V lost 5 bases, J lost 2 bases, and 16 bases stayed unmatched. Here the CDR3 reads CASSKGASGTLSPYEQYF. CDR3 sequence (DNA): TGTGCCAGCAGTAAGGGGGCTAGCGGGACCCTCAGCCCCTACGAGCAGTACTTC.

This clonotype was counted many times. Relative to the germline gene, one junction end is altered; a read error may explain this. This chain uses TRBV28 with TRBJ2-7, with 9 bases lining up with TRBD1. Germline V gene lookup returns CDR1 MDHEN and CDR2 SYDVKM. The CDR3 is 14 amino acids. DNA of the CDR3: TGTGCCAGCATCACCGGGACAGGGTTAGGTGGGACCTGGTGG. The encoded protein is CASITGTGLGGTWW.